This T cell receptor beta chain was observed in a study of T cell repertoires in cytomegalovirus infection. Overall study results and limits: The ex vivo response showed dominance by HLA-C-restricted CMV-specific TCR beta clonotypes.

This clonotype has at least ten counts. Its matching antigen is unknown. The CDR3 spans 14 residues. Trimming stripped 6 bases from V and 4 bases from J, with 18 bases between. The germline gives CDR1 DFQATT, CDR2 SNEGSKA (reference sequence). TCRdb re-analysed the reads in MiXCR, keeping a single row per CDR3 protein. The sample lists roughly 230,000 distinct CDR3 sequences, 22% seen once, with 15% to 20% in the top ten. Source material: CD8+ T cells from PBMCs. The TCR originated in a human donor in good health (CMV status not recorded). Some clones in this sample may be carry-over from other donors' samples. The chain carries TRBV20-1 and TRBJ1-2, with D possibly being TRBD1 (6 bases). In DNA, the CDR3 is TGCAGTGCCCTAGACAGGAACAAGTCCTATGGCTACACCTTC. Translation gives CSALDRNKSYGYTF.